One sample yielded the 28 T cell receptor beta chains listed below, sequenced in a study of CD8 T cells in Susac syndrome. Reverse transcription used about 0.45 to 1 ug RNA and random hexamers. TCRdb used MiXCR to reprocess the immunoSEQ multiplex PCR reads, holding one entry per CDR3 protein. The sample comprises 150,000 to 200,000 distinct CDR3 sequences, 90% to 95% of which are singletons, and around 0.079% rests with the top ten. Sequences were obtained from CD4+ T cells from PBMCs. Every receptor here comes from a human donor with Susac syndrome.

This clonotype was seen a single time. The rearrangement links TRBV20-1 to TRBJ2-1; 9 bases align to TRBD2. The V segment lost 3 bases and the J segment 4 bases; nucleotides outside the gene matches: 4. The germline V gene encodes CDR1 DFQATT and CDR2 SNEGSKA (reference sequence). There are 14 residues in the CDR3. The CDR3 DNA is TGCAGTGCTAGTAGCGGGAGAGGGTACAATGAGCAGTTCTTC. Protein product: CSASSGRGYNEQFF.

The chain recombines TRBV18 with TRBJ2-5; the D gene is possibly TRBD1 (6 bases). CDR3 size: 13 residues. The ends were cut back, 6 bases at V and 6 bases at J, with 14 bases in the middle. Per germline, CDR1 KGHSH and CDR2 LQKENI. CDR3: CASSSIGGQTQYF. The DNA of the CDR3 is TGTGCCAGCTCTTCCATAGGGGGACAGACCCAGTACTTC.

This chain connects TRBV7-2 to TRBJ1-5; D gene ambiguous. Per the germline V gene, CDR1 is SGHTA and CDR2 is FQGNSA. This CDR3 is 15 amino acids long. Trimming removed 4 bases from V and 0 bases from J, with 10 bases in between. In nucleotides, the CDR3 is TGTGCCAGCAGCTCCGCCCTATTTAGCAATCAGCCCCAGCATTTT. This sequence encodes CASSSALFSNQPQHF.

This clonotype was observed a handful of times. This rearrangement joins TRBV24-1 to TRBJ2-3; 10 bases agree with TRBD1. The V gene end was trimmed by 3 bases and the J gene end by 3 bases; junction bases not matched to a gene: 5. Germline loops: CDR1 KGHDR, CDR2 SFDVKD. This CDR3 has 16 residues. The CDR3 sequence is CATSDIDRGPTDTQYF. CDR3 bases: TGTGCCACCAGTGATATCGACAGGGGGCCAACAGATACGCAGTATTTT.

This rearrangement joins TRBV28 to TRBJ2-2, with D hard to call. Trimming left V 6 bases short and J 0 bases short, with 17 bases between. The CDR3 loop spans 17 amino acids. CDR1 MDHEN and CDR2 SYDVKM come from the germline V gene. CDR3 coding DNA: TGTGCCAGCAGCCCCCTCGGCCACCTTACGAACACCGGGGAGCTGTTTTTT. Amino acids: CASSPLGHLTNTGELFF. The variable domain in full, completed from reference TRBV28 and TRBJ2-2, reads DVKVTQSSRYLVKRTGEKVFLECVQDMDHENMFWYRQDPGLGLRLIYFSYDVKMKEKGDIPEGYSVSREKKERFSLILESASTNQTSMYLCASSPLGHLTNTGELFFGEGSRLTVL.

This chain uses TRBV20-1 with TRBJ2-1, with 7 nucleotides matching TRBD1. Germline V gene lookup returns CDR1 DFQATT and CDR2 SNEGSKA (reference sequence). V shed 5 bases, J shed 4 bases, and the junction held 5 bases outside the gene matches. The CDR3 is 13 amino acids. The CDR3 region has the DNA TGCAGTGCTGTCAGACAGGGATACAATGAGCAGTTCTTC. Its protein product is CSAVRQGYNEQFF.

The chain recombines TRBV12-3 or TRBV12-4 with TRBJ1-2, with D possibly TRBD1 on 6 matching bases. CDR3 length equals 14 residues. V lost 6 bases and J 1 base, leaving 12 bases between the germline ends. The CDR3 sequence is CASSTGTLNYGYTF. CDR3 DNA: TGTGCCAGCAGCACCGGGACACTTAACTATGGCTACACCTTC.

The CDR3 bases are TGCAGCGTCAAACTAGCGGGACTCACAGATACGCAGTATTTT. Its protein is CSVKLAGLTDTQYF. This chain joins TRBV29-1 and TRBJ2-3; 10 positions match TRBD2. Trimming at V came to 6 bases and at J to 2 bases, leaving 5 bases not matched to a gene. CDR3 length equals 14 residues. Per germline, CDR1 SQVTM and CDR2 ANQGSEA.

V is TRBV7-8 and J is TRBJ2-7; 13 positions match TRBD2. In germline, CDR1 is SGHVS, CDR2 FQNEAQ. The J segment lost 0 bases and the V segment lost 5 bases, leaving 7 bases of the junction unmatched. The CDR3 consists of 17 residues. The CDR3 loop reads CASSAGLAGASSYEQYF. Here the CDR3 DNA reads TGTGCCAGCAGCGCCGGACTAGCGGGGGCATCCTCCTACGAGCAGTACTTC.

There are a few counts of this clonotype. The chain carries TRBV6-5 and TRBJ2-1; D tentatively fits TRBD1 or TRBD2 (5 bases each). CDR3 length equals 10 residues. Deletions cut 8 bases from V and 10 bases from J, with 9 bases between. CDR1 MNHEY and CDR2 SVGAGI come from the germline V gene. Written as DNA, the CDR3 is TGTGCCAGCGGGACCCAGGAGCAGTTCTTC. This sequence encodes CASGTQEQFF.

The V and J genes are TRBV25-1 and TRBJ2-3; TRBD1 agrees at 7 bases. This CDR3 region has 15 residues. Germline V lookup: CDR1 MGHDK, CDR2 SYGVNS. Unmatched junction bases numbered 5, after V lost 3 bases and J lost 2 bases. The CDR3 sequence is CASSDWDSDTDTQYF. CDR3 nucleotide sequence: TGTGCCAGCAGTGACTGGGACAGTGACACAGATACGCAGTATTTT.

In this sample, this clonotype turned up once. The chain carries TRBV18 and TRBJ2-6, with a tentative D call TRBD1 (6 bases). This CDR3 is built from 19 residues. V shed 3 bases and J shed 1 base, with 19 bases lying between them. Per germline, CDR1 KGHSH and CDR2 LQKENI. The CDR3 loop reads CASSPPSLGALSGANVLTF. The CDR3 bases are TGTGCCAGCTCACCCCCCTCGCTGGGGGCTTTATCTGGGGCCAACGTCCTGACTTTC.

The chain uses TRBV28 and TRBJ1-5, with TRBD1 as a possible D gene (5 bases). With 5 bases removed from V and 11 bases from J, the gap between germline ends came to 19 bases. Germline V gene data show CDR1 as MDHEN and CDR2 as SYDVKM. CDR3 size: 14 residues. CDR3 protein: CASSIRTRLGAQHF. For the CDR3, the DNA is TGTGCCAGCAGTATACGGACGAGGCTAGGGGCCCAGCATTTT.

The chain joins TRBV29-1 to TRBJ1-5, with D possibly TRBD1 on 5 matching bases. This CDR3 is 14 amino acids long. The germline gives CDR1 SQVTM, CDR2 ANQGSEA. Trimming took 4 bases from V and 6 from J, leaving 16 bases between them. CDR3: CSVALGTERQPQHF. The CDR3 bases are TGCAGCGTTGCCCTTGGGACCGAACGTCAGCCCCAGCATTTT.

This clonotype occurred once. The chain joins TRBV7-6 to TRBJ2-1; 14 positions agree with TRBD2. The CDR3 is 16 residues long. Trimming took 5 bases from V and 7 from J; bases not matched to a gene: 7. The germline gives CDR1 SGHVS, CDR2 FNYEAQ. In DNA form, the CDR3 reads TGTGCCAGCAGCGTGGGGACTAGCGGGAGAAGGAATGAGCAGTTCTTC. Protein sequence: CASSVGTSGRRNEQFF.

The chain has TRBV3-1 and TRBJ2-7, with 7 positions matching TRBD1. Germline CDR1 LGHDT, CDR2 YNNKEL (reference sequence). The CDR3 loop spans 15 amino acids. V trimming: 3 bases; J trimming: 6 bases; junction bases outside the gene matches: 11. The CDR3 nucleotides are TGTGCCAGCAGCCACAGACAGGGCGATTACTCCGAGCAGTACTTC. This encodes CASSHRQGDYSEQYF.

V usage is TRBV6-5 and J usage is TRBJ1-2; 8 positions agree with TRBD1. CDR1 is MNHEY and CDR2 is SVGAGI in the germline V gene. The CDR3 contains 16 residues. J lost 0 bases, V lost 0 bases, and 3 bases had no gene match. CDR3 amino acids: CASSYSMTGANYGYTF. The CDR3 bases are TGTGCCAGCAGTTACTCGATGACAGGGGCTAACTATGGCTACACCTTC.

The V call is TRBV30, the J call TRBJ2-7, with TRBD1 identical over 7 bases. V shed 2 bases, J shed 2 bases, and the junction held 0 bases outside the gene matches. The length of the CDR3 is 12 residues. Germline CDR1 reads GTSNPN; CDR2 reads SVGIG (reference sequence). CDR3 in amino acids: CAWSTGAYEQYF. CDR3 nucleotide sequence: TGTGCCTGGAGTACAGGGGCCTACGAGCAGTACTTC. Drawing the rest from reference TRBV30 and TRBJ2-7, the complete variable domain is SQTIHQWPATLVQPVGSPLSLECTVEGTSNPNLYWYRQAAGRGLQLLFYSVGIGQISSEVPQNLSASRPQDRQFILSSKKLLLSDSGFYLCAWSTGAYEQYFGPGTRLTVT.

The chain carries TRBV15 and TRBJ1-1; D not certain. The CDR3 runs 13 residues. V lost 4 bases, J lost 0 bases, and 6 bases lay in between. Germline V CDR1 and CDR2: LNHNV, YYDKDF (reference sequence). CDR3 coding DNA: TGTGCCACCAGCACAAGGATGAACACTGAAGCTTTCTTT. Translated: CATSTRMNTEAFF.

As regards this clonotype: One junction end disagrees with the germline gene, perhaps due to a read error. The chain has TRBV30 and TRBJ2-7; the D gene is possibly TRBD1 (6 bases). The germline V gene has CDR1 GTSNPN and CDR2 SVGIG (reference sequence). The CDR3 loop spans 11 amino acids. The DNA for the CDR3 is TGTGCCTGGGGGAGTACGGGACACCATATTTTC. It is translated as CAWGSTGHHIF.

V and J are TRBV27 and TRBJ1-1; D is perhaps TRBD1 (6 bases). This CDR3 region has 14 residues. V dropped 1 base and J dropped 6 bases, with 12 bases sitting between them. Germline CDR1 is MNHEY and CDR2 is SMNVEV (reference sequence). The CDR3: CASSLLSQGAEAFF. The CDR3 DNA follows: TGTGCCAGCAGTTTATTGTCACAGGGAGCTGAAGCTTTCTTT.

The genes are TRBV7-3 and TRBJ2-2, with 8 bases matching TRBD2. The CDR3 consists of 16 residues. Germline V lookup: CDR1 SGHTA, CDR2 FQGTGA. V lost 1 base to trimming and J lost 2 bases; unmatched junction nucleotides: 3. CDR3 coding DNA: TGTGCCAGCAGCTTAAACAGCGGGGGTAACACCGGGGAGCTGTTTTTT. The encoded protein is CASSLNSGGNTGELFF.

This chain joins TRBV29-1 and TRBJ2-7; 9 bases align to TRBD1. CDR3 length equals 14 residues. Trimming at V came to 4 bases and at J to 2 bases, leaving 6 bases not matched to a gene. Germline V gene data show CDR1 as SQVTM and CDR2 as ANQGSEA. CDR3 protein: CSVGDRGKTYEQYF. The CDR3 coding sequence is TGCAGCGTTGGCGACAGGGGGAAGACCTACGAGCAGTACTTC.

The chain joins TRBV20-1 to TRBJ1-1; D unclear. V was cut by 0 bases and J by 4 bases, with 12 bases left in between. Germline assignment: CDR1 DFQATT and CDR2 SNEGSKA (reference sequence). There are 14 residues in the CDR3. The CDR3 loop reads CSAREGGGPTEAFF. CDR3 DNA: TGCAGTGCTAGAGAAGGTGGCGGGCCCACTGAAGCTTTCTTT.

Only one count was recorded for this clonotype. The CDR3 protein is CASSLILRQGVPSQYF. CDR3 DNA: TGTGCCAGCAGCTTAATTCTGAGACAGGGTGTCCCCAGCCAGTACTTC. The gene calls are TRBV7-2 and TRBJ2-7; TRBD1 aligns across 7 bases. With 2 bases clipped from V and 10 bases from J, the junction kept 17 bases outside the gene matches. This CDR3 has 16 residues. CDR1 is SGHTA and CDR2 is FQGNSA in the germline V gene.

This chain uses TRBV7-9 with TRBJ2-1; D may match TRBD1 or TRBD2 (6 bases each). CDR1 is SEHNR, CDR2 FQNEAQ, per germline (reference sequence). There are 15 residues in the CDR3. V lost 6 bases and J lost 8, with 20 bases in between. The CDR3 DNA reads as TGTGCCAGCAGTCCCCTCTCGGGGGCGGCATATGAGCAGTTCTTC. Translated: CASSPLSGAAYEQFF.

The rearrangement links TRBV27 to TRBJ2-2; the D is unclear. Trimming took off 4 bases at V and 7 bases at J, with 16 bases between the two ends. Germline assignment: CDR1 MNHEY and CDR2 SMNVEV (reference sequence). This CDR3 spans 15 amino acids. CDR3 in DNA: TGTGCCAGCAGTTCCTTGGCCGGAAGGAACGGGGAGCTGTTTTTT. Amino acids: CASSSLAGRNGELFF.

This chain links TRBV30 with TRBJ2-1; 9 bases map to TRBD2. CDR3 size: 15 residues. The V segment lost 2 bases and the J segment 10 bases; nucleotides outside the gene matches: 12. Per the germline V gene, CDR1 is GTSNPN and CDR2 is SVGIG (reference sequence). CDR3 coding DNA: TGTGCCTGGAGTATCAGGGGCGGGGGGGCTAGGGAGCAGTTCTTC. Protein product: CAWSIRGGGAREQFF.